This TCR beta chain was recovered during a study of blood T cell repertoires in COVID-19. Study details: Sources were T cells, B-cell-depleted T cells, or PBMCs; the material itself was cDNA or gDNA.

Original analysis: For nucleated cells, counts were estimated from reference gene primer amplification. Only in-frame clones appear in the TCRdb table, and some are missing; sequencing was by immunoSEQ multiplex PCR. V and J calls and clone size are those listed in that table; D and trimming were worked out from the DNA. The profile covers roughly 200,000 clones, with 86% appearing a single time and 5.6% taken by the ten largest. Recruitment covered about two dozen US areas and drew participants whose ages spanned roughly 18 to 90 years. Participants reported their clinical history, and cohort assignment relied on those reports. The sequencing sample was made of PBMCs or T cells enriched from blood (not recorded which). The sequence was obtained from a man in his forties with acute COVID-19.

The CDR3 loop reads CASSVNTGSYGYTF. The CDR3 nucleotides read TGTGCCAGCAGCGTAAATACAGGCTCCTATGGCTACACCTTC. V usage is TRBV9 and J usage is TRBJ1-2, with TRBD1 as a possible D gene (5 bases). V lost 1 base, J lost 4 bases, and 11 bases lay in between. The CDR3 consists of 14 residues. Germline loops: CDR1 SGDLS, CDR2 YYNGEE.